Listed here are 5 T cell receptor beta chains from one sample, sequenced in a study of T cell responses to AZD1222 COVID-19 vaccine. Libraries were prepared by immunoSEQ multiplex PCR; TCRdb keeps only in-frame clonotypes and omits some of them. The sample consists of fewer than 110,000 clones, 90% of them appearing once. Sequenced material: peripheral blood, taken on day 0 of AZD1222 vaccination. The source is an adult in good health.

In its sample, this clone was seen once. The rearrangement joins TRBV7-9 to TRBJ2-2; no definite D call. From germline, CDR1 is SEHNR and CDR2 FQNEAQ (reference sequence). V was clipped by 5 bases and J by 8 bases, with 9 bases between them. The CDR3 totals 12 residues. The chain's CDR3 is CASSPNRGELFF. In DNA, the CDR3 is TGTGCCAGCAGCCCGAACCGGGGGGAGCTGTTTTTT.

The V gene is TRBV6-2 or TRBV6-3, the J gene TRBJ2-3, with D hard to call. The CDR3 is 14 residues long. Germline CDR1 reads MNHEY; CDR2 reads SVGEGT. V lost 5 bases, J lost 4 bases, and 13 bases lay in between. The CDR3 here is CASSPVGSPDTQYF. CDR3 coding DNA: TGTGCCAGCAGTCCCGTGGGTTCTCCAGATACGCAGTATTTT.

The chain is built from TRBV5-1 and TRBJ2-1; TRBD1 matches 10 bases. J lost 8 bases, V lost 2 bases, and 4 bases had no gene match. CDR1 is SGHRS and CDR2 is YFSETQ in the germline V gene. The CDR3 length is 14 residues. CDR3 bases: TGCGCCAGCAGCTTAGGACAGGGGGGAGATGAGCAGTTCTTC. It specifies CASSLGQGGDEQFF.

The chain carries TRBV28 and TRBJ1-1; weak D call: TRBD1 (5 bases). CDR3 length equals 14 residues. CDR1 is MDHEN and CDR2 is SYDVKM in the germline V gene. V lost 2 bases and J 7 bases, leaving 14 bases between the germline ends. The CDR3 region is CASSLLGGGDEAFF. DNA for the CDR3: TGTGCCAGCAGTTTACTCGGTGGAGGGGATGAAGCTTTCTTT. Based on the CDR3 plus reference TRBV28 and TRBJ1-1, the full variable domain is DVKVTQSSRYLVKRTGEKVFLECVQDMDHENMFWYRQDPGLGLRLIYFSYDVKMKEKGDIPEGYSVSREKKERFSLILESASTNQTSMYLCASSLLGGGDEAFFGQGTRLTVV.

The V call is TRBV29-1, the J call TRBJ1-3, with D unclear. This CDR3 spans 14 amino acids. In germline, CDR1 is SQVTM, CDR2 ANQGSEA. Trimming shortened V by 7 bases and J by 2 bases, and 15 bases separated the two germline ends. The CDR3 loop reads CSGLAGMAGNTIYF. The CDR3 DNA sequence: TGCAGCGGACTGGCCGGGATGGCTGGAAACACCATATATTTT.